This is a list of T cell receptor beta chains from one sample in a study of graft-versus-host responses after intestinal transplantation. Here immunoSEQ multiplex PCR was the method, and the copy in TCRdb shows in-frame clones only, minus some. The profile covers under 95,000 clones, with around 90% appearing a single time and 0.28% taken by the ten largest. Their antigens remain unidentified. The sequences come from unstimulated CD4+ T cells sorted from spleen or lymph node cells, collected before transplant. The receptors shown here come from a human donor who was the organ donor for an intestinal transplant. Each CDR3 is given with its conserved first and last residue. The order of the fields is D gene, clone size, J gene, V gene, CDR3 protein, CDR3 DNA. D genes are given only for firm matches. Clone size is given for some rows only: seen once, a few or many times, or a class if the clone is expanded.

TRBD1 . TRBJ1-6 TRBV4-1 CASSEQSTGVGNSPLHF TGCGCCAGCAGCGAACAATCGACAGGGGTGGGGAATTCACCCCTCCACTTT
TRBD2 . TRBJ2-3 TRBV6-1 CASSTGLAVTDTQYF TGTGCCAGCAGTACGGGACTAGCGGTCACAGATACGCAGTATTTT
TRBD2 . TRBJ2-1 TRBV12-5 CASAVPLAGGYNEQFF TGTGCTAGTGCCGTCCCCCTAGCGGGGGGGTACAATGAGCAGTTCTTC
TRBD2 . TRBJ2-6 TRBV2 CASSRDYPSGANVLTF TGTGCCAGCAGCCGGGACTATCCCTCTGGGGCCAACGTCCTGACTTTC
. . TRBJ2-7 TRBV21-1 CASSKAGTAYEQYF TGTGCCAGCAGCAAAGCTGGGACAGCCTACGAGCAGTACTTC
TRBD2 . TRBJ2-7 TRBV14 CASSQAVAGYYEQYF TGTGCCAGCAGCCAAGCGGTAGCGGGGTACTACGAGCAGTACTTC
TRBD2 few TRBJ2-3 TRBV11-3 CASSLAVTGGATDTQYF TGTGCCAGCAGCTTAGCGGTCACCGGGGGGGCCACAGATACGCAGTATTTT
. . TRBJ1-2 TRBV6-6 CASSDPTGDNYGYTF TGTGCCAGCAGTGACCCCACGGGGGATAACTATGGCTACACCTTC
. few TRBJ1-6 TRBV2 CASRALGAPLHF TGTGCCAGCAGAGCCTTAGGAGCACCCCTCCACTTT
. . TRBJ2-2 TRBV7-7 CASSPLPGNTGELFF TGTGCTAGCAGCCCCCTCCCGGGGAACACCGGGGAGCTGTTTTTT
. . TRBJ2-7 TRBV6-6 CASRLDYEQYF TGTGCCAGCAGGCTAGACTACGAGCAGTACTTC
. . TRBJ2-1 TRBV28 CASSGGGGRYNEQFF TGTGCCAGCAGTGGGGGGGGCGGGAGATACAATGAGCAGTTCTTC
TRBD2 . TRBJ2-2 TRBV11-3 CASSGGRGLAGDTGELFF TGTGCCAGCAGCGGGGGGCGTGGGCTAGCGGGAGACACCGGGGAGCTGTTTTTT
TRBD2 . TRBJ2-7 TRBV7-6 CASSTGGGSYEQYF TGTGCCAGCAGCACCGGGGGGGGCTCCTACGAGCAGTACTTC
. . TRBJ2-3 TRBV11-1 CARDPRGTQYF TGTGCCAGGGATCCTCGCGGAACGCAGTATTTT
. . TRBJ2-7 TRBV7-9 CASSFQYEQYF TGTGCCAGCAGCTTTCAGTACGAGCAGTACTTC
TRBD2 . TRBJ2-7 TRBV7-2 CASSLTGLPTHEQYF TGTGCCAGCAGCCTTACGGGACTACCCACCCACGAGCAGTACTTC
. once TRBJ2-1 TRBV9 CASSPLRSSYNEQFF TGTGCCAGCAGCCCCCTGCGGAGCTCCTACAATGAGCAGTTCTTC
TRBD1 . TRBJ1-2 TRBV4-2 CASSRSLRGGQGAYGYTF TGTGCCAGCAGCCGCTCGCTTAGGGGGGGACAGGGCGCCTATGGCTACACCTTC
. . TRBJ1-1 TRBV29-1 CSVRPRQANTEAFF TGCAGCGTCCGCCCCCGGCAGGCTAACACTGAAGCTTTCTTT
TRBD1 . TRBJ1-3 TRBV6-6 CASSLGTGENTIYF TGTGCCAGCAGCCTGGGGACAGGGGAGAACACCATATATTTT
TRBD2 . TRBJ2-3 TRBV11-2 CASSFNPRPLADSTDTQYF TGTGCCAGCAGCTTTAACCCCAGACCACTAGCGGATAGCACAGATACGCAGTATTTT
TRBD1 . TRBJ2-2 TRBV16 CASSQPYRGTGELFF TGTGCCAGCAGCCAACCGTACAGGGGCACCGGGGAGCTGTTTTTT
TRBD2 . TRBJ2-1 TRBV5-1 CASSSGSAYNEQFF TGCGCCAGCTCGAGCGGGAGCGCCTACAATGAGCAGTTCTTC
TRBD1 . TRBJ2-7 TRBV2 CASSGTGGYEQYF TGTGCCAGCAGCGGGACAGGGGGTTACGAGCAGTACTTC
TRBD2 . TRBJ2-5 TRBV5-6 CASSGIPGTSGETQYF TGTGCCAGCAGTGGCATCCCCGGGACTAGCGGGGAGACCCAGTACTTC
. . TRBJ1-1 TRBV5-5 CASSSPGHPRGNTEAFF TGTGCCAGCAGCAGCCCGGGACACCCGAGGGGGAACACTGAAGCTTTCTTT
TRBD1 . TRBJ2-1 TRBV4-1 CASSRIVQHTGQGNNEQFF TGCGCCAGCAGCCGGATCGTACAACACACGGGACAGGGAAACAATGAGCAGTTCTTC
TRBD2 . TRBJ2-1 TRBV7-2 CASSFSGTSYNEQFF TGTGCCAGCAGCTTTTCCGGGACTAGCTACAATGAGCAGTTCTTC